This T cell receptor beta chain was recovered during a study of blood T cell repertoires in COVID-19. V shed 10 bases and J 0 bases; nucleotides not matched to a gene: 6. This CDR3 is built from 14 residues. Per germline, CDR1 MNHEY and CDR2 SVGAGI. The method was immunoSEQ multiplex PCR; TCRdb's version includes in-frame clones alone and lacks a portion of them. The sample consists of 150,000 to 200,000 clones, roughly 80% of them appearing once. Sequenced material: peripheral blood. The chain is built from TRBV6-5 and TRBJ2-7, with 10 bases matching TRBD1. This sequence originates from a woman aged 70-85 years with COVID-19, enrolled during active disease. CDR3 DNA: TGTGCCATCCTGGACAGGGGGAACTCCTACGAGCAGTACTTC. Protein product: CAILDRGNSYEQYF.